Below are 2 T cell receptor beta chains sequenced from a single sample in a study of human T cells and chemical hapten exposure. Time point reported: pre-sensitization, week 0. Treatment defined: therapeutic diphenylcyclopropenone sensitization with weekly scalp DPC. TCRdb ran MiXCR on the RACE reads and lists one entry per CDR3 protein. The data hold about 120,000 distinct CDR3 sequences, with roughly 13% observed a single time. This sample comprised whole blood, obtained in connection with sensitization to the hapten diphenylcyclopropenone (DPC). These TCRs come from a woman aged 18-29 years with alopecia areata. Some clones in this sample may be carry-over from other donors' samples.

Only a few counts were recorded for this clonotype. The chain employs TRBV29-1 and TRBJ2-1; a possible D gene is TRBD1 (6 bases). Germline V gene data show CDR1 as SQVTM and CDR2 as ANQGSEA. This CDR3 spans 13 amino acids. V lost 7 bases and J lost 1, with 11 bases in between. CDR3 bases: TGCAGCGCTTGGACAGCTTCCTACAATGAGCAGTTCTTC. Its translation: CSAWTASYNEQFF.

This clonotype has only a few counts. The J gene is TRBJ2-7, the V gene TRBV11-2, with TRBD1 matching over 10 bases. Germline V CDR1 and CDR2: SGHAT, FQNNGV. Trimming removed 5 bases from V and 5 bases from J; junction bases left unmatched: 9. The CDR3 contains 15 residues. The CDR3 DNA reads TGTGCCAGCAGCCGTGCAGGGGACAGGGGCCACGAGCAGTACTTC. This gives the protein CASSRAGDRGHEQYF.